This section outlines one T cell receptor (beta chain) sequence together with its context. This table comes from immunoSEQ multiplex PCR, and its TCRdb copy is limited to in-frame clones, with some not included. Here the sample spans 2,500,000 or so clones, 93% being singletons. The study drew all its donors from Caucasian adults living in Nashville, Tennessee. This sample was taken from a study of shared clonotypes between healthy human individuals. The CDR3 is 15 residues long. Germline CDR1 is SGHNT and CDR2 is YYREEE (reference sequence). This clonotype originated in a man younger than 30 in good health. Some clones in this sample may be carry-over from other donors' samples. This chain connects TRBV5-4 to TRBJ2-5, with a possible D match to TRBD1 (6 bases). The end of the DNA is better explained by TRBJ2-7, so the J call may be wrong. The specimen sequenced was naive CD4+ T cells from PBMCs. Sample subset: CD45RA+ positively selected. The CDR3 sequence is CASSFGPGHDYEQYF. CDR3 nucleotide sequence: TGTGCCAGCAGCTTCGGTCCGGGACACGACTACGAGCAGTACTTC.